This passage covers 14 T cell receptor beta chains from one sample sequenced in a study of cytomegalovirus exposure and HLA in healthy donors. PCR primers comprised 60 Vbeta and 13 Jbeta primers. Assay: immunoSEQ multiplex PCR; the TCRdb copy retains only in-frame clones and omits some. The data show about 130,000 clones, around 68% seen once. Sequencing was performed on PBMCs. These TCRs come from a man aged 40-49 years in good health and CMV-seropositive.

This chain links TRBV7-6 with TRBJ2-1, with D possibly being TRBD2 (6 bases). The CDR3 has 13 amino acids. Germline loops: CDR1 SGHVS, CDR2 FNYEAQ. Trimming took 6 bases from V and 4 from J, leaving 10 bases between them. CDR3 sequence reads: CASSRREYNEQFF. The CDR3 nucleotides read TGTGCCAGCAGTCGGAGGGAATACAATGAGCAGTTCTTC.

The rearrangement joins TRBV9 to TRBJ1-1; no reliable D call. Germline values: CDR1 SGDLS, CDR2 YYNGEE. Deletions cut 0 bases from V and 2 bases from J, with 11 bases between. The CDR3 length is 15 residues. Here the CDR3 reads CASSVGTRENTEAFF. The CDR3 DNA reads TGTGCCAGCAGCGTAGGAACCCGGGAAAACACTGAAGCTTTCTTT.

This clone was counted between two and nine times. The chain's CDR3 is CASSIFGLAGFSSDTQYF. CDR3 bases: TGTGCCAGTAGTATTTTTGGACTAGCGGGGTTCTCTAGCGATACGCAGTATTTT. The chain carries TRBV19 and TRBJ2-3; 12 positions match TRBD2. J gave up 6 bases and V 3 bases, and 13 bases lay outside the gene matches. The CDR3 is 18 residues long. Germline-derived CDR1 and CDR2 are LNHDA and SQIVND (reference sequence).

In this sample, this clone turned up once. The genes are TRBV5-1 and TRBJ2-3, with 10 nucleotides matching TRBD2. Unmatched junction bases numbered 3, after V lost 4 bases and J lost 4 bases. The CDR3 has 14 residues. CDR1 is SGHRS and CDR2 is YFSETQ in the germline V gene. The CDR3 region has the DNA TGCGCCAGCAGCCGGACTAGCGGTTCAGATACGCAGTATTTT. It specifies CASSRTSGSDTQYF.

V usage is TRBV6-1 and J usage is TRBJ2-7; 8 bases are a match to TRBD1. CDR3 size: 13 residues. With V trimmed by 9 bases and J by 4 bases, 8 bases remained unmatched. The germline V gene encodes CDR1 MNHNS and CDR2 SASEGT. The CDR3 nucleotides are TGTGCCAGTAGACAGGGGAATCTGTACGAGCAGTACTTC. This gives the protein CASRQGNLYEQYF.

The CDR3 DNA follows: TGCGCCAGCAGCCAAGTTGGGGCTAGTTGGGGTCGTGGGGAGCTGTTTTTT. This codes for CASSQVGASWGRGELFF. This sequence joins TRBV4-3 and TRBJ2-2; maybe TRBD1 (5 bases). V shed 1 base and J shed 8 bases, with 20 bases lying between them. Germline assignment: CDR1 LGHNA and CDR2 YSLEER. The CDR3 runs 17 residues.

The chain recombines TRBV28 with TRBJ2-5, with 11 bases aligning to TRBD1. The germline V gene encodes CDR1 MDHEN and CDR2 SYDVKM. This CDR3 has 15 residues. Trimming cost V 2 bases and J 4 bases; bases outside gene matches: 3. CDR3 amino acids: CASSLPGTGGETQYF. CDR3 nucleotides: TGTGCCAGCAGTTTACCCGGGACAGGGGGAGAGACCCAGTACTTC.

This clone came up a few times. This sequence joins TRBV9 and TRBJ1-3; 7 positions agree with TRBD1. Losses at the gene ends were 3 bases for V and 0 bases for J; bases not matched to a gene: 6. Per germline, CDR1 SGDLS and CDR2 YYNGEE. The CDR3 contains 16 residues. CDR3 amino acids: CASSEGTAYSGNTIYF. The CDR3 DNA reads as TGTGCCAGCAGCGAGGGGACAGCATACTCTGGAAACACCATATATTTT.

The chain has TRBV19 and TRBJ2-3, with D possibly TRBD2 on 7 matching bases. V lost 5 bases to trimming and J lost 6 bases, with 15 bases between them. CDR1 LNHDA and CDR2 SQIVND come from the germline V gene (reference sequence). CDR3 size: 14 residues. This CDR3 is CASSLTGGQDTQYF. The CDR3 nucleotides read TGTGCCAGTAGTCTCACGGGGGGCCAGGATACGCAGTATTTT.

The chain joins TRBV5-1 to TRBJ2-7, with TRBD1 identical over 7 bases. The germline gives CDR1 SGHRS, CDR2 YFSETQ. With V trimmed by 2 bases and J by 0 bases, 5 bases remained unmatched. CDR3 size: 15 residues. This CDR3 is CASSFVDRSSYEQYF. The CDR3 DNA is TGCGCCAGCAGCTTTGTGGACAGGAGCTCCTACGAGCAGTACTTC.

This clone showed up just once. The rearrangement joins TRBV13 to TRBJ2-7; weak D call: TRBD1 (5 bases). V shed 4 bases and J shed 2 bases, with 15 bases lying between them. Looked up from germline, CDR1 is PRHDT and CDR2 is FYEKMQ (reference sequence). The length of the CDR3 is 15 residues. CDR3: CASSSHPAGTYEQYF. In DNA form, the CDR3 reads TGTGCCAGCAGCTCCCACCCCGCAGGGACCTACGAGCAGTACTTC.

The chain couples TRBV6-6 to TRBJ2-4; D is perhaps TRBD1 (5 bases). Trimming took 0 bases from V and 1 from J, leaving 10 bases between them. This CDR3 is built from 16 residues. CDR1 and CDR2 (germline): MNHNY, SVGAGI (reference sequence). The CDR3, as DNA: TGTGCCAGCAGTTACTCGACAGCTGGCGCCAAAAACATTCAGTACTTC. This codes for CASSYSTAGAKNIQYF.

V gene TRBV27 combines with J gene TRBJ2-3; TRBD2 aligns across 8 bases. CDR1 and CDR2 from the germline V gene are MNHEY and SMNVEV (reference sequence). V lost 3 bases, J lost 10 bases, and 3 bases stayed unmatched. The CDR3 extends over 12 amino acids. The CDR3 region has the DNA TGTGCCAGCAGTTTCGGGAGGGAATCGCAGTATTTT. Translated: CASSFGRESQYF.

The chain has TRBV7-2 and TRBJ1-1; D perhaps matches TRBD1 (6 bases). Germline values: CDR1 SGHTA, CDR2 FQGNSA. The CDR3 has 13 amino acids. V was shortened by 4 bases and J by 3 bases, with 9 bases between the two germline ends. Written as DNA, the CDR3 is TGTGCCAGCAGCTGGACAGTGTACACTGAAGCTTTCTTT. Translated, it gives CASSWTVYTEAFF.